The next 14 T cell receptor beta chains were all read from a single sample in a study of CD8 T cells in ankylosing spondylitis. Study observations and caveats: Seemingly distinctive of ankylosing spondylitis blood was a TCR beta motif formed by eight highly homologous variants.

TCRdb analysed the 5' RACE reads with MiXCR anew, one entry per CDR3 protein. This table has about 540,000 distinct CDR3 sequences, roughly 12% appearing once. Their target antigens are unknown. Sequencing was carried out using blood, either unsorted or a sorted T cell fraction (not recorded which). The receptors were gathered from a male donor with ankylosing spondylitis.

There are many counts of this clonotype. V and J are TRBV25-1 and TRBJ1-2; D perhaps matches TRBD1 (6 bases). V lost 3 bases to trimming and J lost 4 bases, with 15 bases between them. This CDR3 has 15 residues. The germline V gene has CDR1 MGHDK and CDR2 SYGVNS. The CDR3 DNA follows: TGTGCCAGCAGTGAGGGTCAGGGGAGCTTCTATGGCTACACCTTC. This encodes CASSEGQGSFYGYTF.

This clonotype appeared a few times. The chain employs TRBV20-1 and TRBJ2-5, with a weak D call TRBD1 (5 bases). The germline CDR1 and CDR2 sequences are DFQATT and SNEGSKA (reference sequence). Trimming removed 6 bases from V and 2 bases from J, with 16 bases in between. CDR3 length equals 14 residues. The CDR3 reads CSAPLQVQQETQYF. CDR3 nucleotides: TGCAGTGCGCCGTTACAGGTCCAACAAGAGACCCAGTACTTC.

The table lists this clonotype with a few counts. The chain couples TRBV5-1 to TRBJ2-2; 11 bases are a match to TRBD2. The CDR3 consists of 14 residues. Germline V gene lookup returns CDR1 SGHRS and CDR2 YFSETQ. The V and J ends lost 10 bases and 3 bases, in that order; junction bases with no gene match: 5. This CDR3 reads CAGRSGRDTGELFF. Here the CDR3 DNA reads TGCGCCGGACGTAGCGGGAGGGACACCGGGGAGCTGTTTTTT.

This clonotype was counted between two and nine times. The chain employs TRBV12-3 or TRBV12-4 and TRBJ2-1, with 11 bases aligning to TRBD1. V lost 5 bases to trimming and J lost 6 bases; unmatched junction nucleotides: 3. The CDR3 contains 14 residues. CDR3 in DNA: TGTGCCAGCAGTGGACAGGGGGCGGTCAATGAGCAGTTCTTC. It specifies CASSGQGAVNEQFF.

The gene calls are TRBV7-2 and TRBJ2-3; 11 bases line up with TRBD2. J gave up 5 bases and V 1 base, and 5 bases lay outside the gene matches. Germline CDR1 and CDR2: SGHTA and FQGNSA. This CDR3 is built from 16 residues. The CDR3 coding sequence is TGTGCCAGCAGCTTAGAACTAGCGGGAGCGGGAGATACGCAGTATTTT. Its protein is CASSLELAGAGDTQYF.

This clonotype has at least ten counts. The J gene is TRBJ2-7, the V gene TRBV5-6; TRBD1 is a possible D gene (6 bases). Germline V gives CDR1 SGHDT, CDR2 YYEEEE. The length of the CDR3 is 13 residues. Deletions cut 4 bases from V and 4 bases from J, with 12 bases between. CDR3 sequence (DNA): TGTGCCAGCAGCCTACGGACAGATTACGAGCAGTACTTC. Translating gives CASSLRTDYEQYF.

This chain connects TRBV20-1 to TRBJ2-1; TRBD2 aligns across 9 bases. Germline CDR1 and CDR2: DFQATT and SNEGSKA (reference sequence). The trim removed 5 bases at V and 3 bases at J, leaving 8 bases unmatched. The length of the CDR3 is 15 residues. The CDR3, as DNA: TGCAGTGCTTCCAGGAAAGCGGGGGGCTACAATGAGCAGTTCTTC. It is translated as CSASRKAGGYNEQFF.

The CDR3 protein is CASNIIVGRGTGELFF. DNA for the CDR3: TGTGCCAGCAATATAATCGTCGGGAGGGGCACCGGGGAGCTGTTTTTT. The chain joins TRBV12-3 or TRBV12-4 to TRBJ2-2; 8 bases agree with TRBD2. The CDR3 is 16 residues long. J gave up 4 bases and V 7 bases, and 11 bases lay outside the gene matches.

V usage is TRBV5-5 and J usage is TRBJ1-2, with 7 bases matching TRBD1. Losses at the gene ends were 4 bases for V and 6 bases for J; bases not matched to a gene: 12. This CDR3 is 15 amino acids long. Germline lookup yields CDR1 SGHKS and CDR2 YYEKEE (reference sequence). The CDR3 protein is CASSLQGIGYDGYTF. The CDR3 DNA sequence: TGTGCCAGCAGCCTACAGGGGATAGGTTACGATGGCTACACCTTC. The whole variable domain, remainder taken from reference TRBV5-5 and TRBJ1-2, is DAGVTQSPTHLIKTRGQQVTLRCSPISGHKSVSWYQQVLGQGPQFIFQYYEKEERGRGNFPDRFSARQFPNYSSELNVNALLLGDSALYLCASSLQGIGYDGYTFGSGTRLTVV.

CDR3 amino acids: CASSLVAKSGEQYF. In DNA, the CDR3 is TGTGCCAGCAGCTTGGTCGCTAAATCGGGAGAGCAGTACTTC. This chain joins TRBV7-2 and TRBJ2-7, with a tentative D call TRBD2 (5 bases). V shed 3 bases and J shed 7 bases, with 16 bases lying between them. CDR1 is SGHTA, CDR2 FQGNSA, per germline. The CDR3 totals 14 residues.

V and J are TRBV13 and TRBJ2-1; D tentatively fits TRBD1 or TRBD2 (5 bases each). V was shortened by 4 bases and J by 0 bases, with 13 bases between the two germline ends. Germline V gene data show CDR1 as PRHDT and CDR2 as FYEKMQ (reference sequence). There are 16 residues in the CDR3. The CDR3 sequence: CASSSFGGISYNEQFF. CDR3 DNA sequence: TGTGCCAGCAGCTCTTTTGGGGGTATCTCCTACAATGAGCAGTTCTTC.

This clonotype was detected only a few times. The chain has TRBV20-1 and TRBJ1-1, with a weak D call TRBD1 (6 bases). This CDR3 spans 12 amino acids. V lost 3 bases and J lost 7, with 12 bases in between. The germline V gene encodes CDR1 DFQATT and CDR2 SNEGSKA (reference sequence). The CDR3 DNA reads TGCAGTGCTAGCGGACAGTTCCATGAAGCTTTCTTT. Translation: CSASGQFHEAFF.

In this sample, this clonotype turned up once. The chain links TRBV30 to TRBJ1-5, with unresolved D. The CDR3 is made up of 12 amino acids. V lost 2 bases, J lost 2 bases, and 4 bases lay in between. Germline assignment: CDR1 GTSNPN and CDR2 SVGIG (reference sequence). This chain's CDR3 is CAWSWRNQPQHF. CDR3 nucleotides: TGTGCCTGGAGTTGGCGCAATCAGCCCCAGCATTTT.

This clonotype was found many times. The J gene is TRBJ1-1, the V gene TRBV7-9; D is undetermined. Germline values: CDR1 SEHNR, CDR2 FQNEAQ (reference sequence). The CDR3 spans 14 residues. Trimming took off 4 bases at V and 4 bases at J, with 13 bases between the two ends. The CDR3 DNA reads TGTGCCAGCAGCTCTCCGCCGGGCCGCACTGAAGCTTTCTTT. It translates to CASSSPPGRTEAFF.